This is a list of T cell receptor beta chains from one sample in a study of blood T cell repertoires in COVID-19. Assay: immunoSEQ multiplex PCR; the TCRdb copy retains only in-frame clones and omits some. Among 150,000 or so clones listed, approximately 85% were seen once. The sample taken for sequencing was peripheral blood. The receptors here all came from a man in his 60s with COVID-19, enrolled during active disease. Each CDR3 is given with its conserved first and last residue. The D gene is left open where the match is weak. Not all rows give a size; the values are once, few, many and, for expanded clones, a class.

d_gene: .
abundance: .
j_gene: TRBJ1-4
v_gene: TRBV4-3
CDR3nt: TGCGCCAGCAGCCAAGGGCCGGGTAATGAAAAACTGTTTTTT
CDR3aa: CASSQGPGNEKLFF

d_gene: .
abundance: .
j_gene: TRBJ1-1
v_gene: TRBV7-2
CDR3nt: TGTGCCAGCAGTACTGATGGTGGCCTAGGCACTGAAGCTTTCTTT
CDR3aa: CASSTDGGLGTEAFF

d_gene: .
abundance: few
j_gene: TRBJ1-1
v_gene: TRBV19
CDR3nt: TGTGCCAGTAGTATAGGTCAGGGGCCCCGCACTGAAGCTTTCTTT
CDR3aa: CASSIGQGPRTEAFF

d_gene: TRBD2
abundance: .
j_gene: TRBJ2-7
v_gene: TRBV5-1
CDR3nt: TGCGCCAGCTCTAGCGGGAGGGAAGGTTTCTACGAGCAGTACTTC
CDR3aa: CASSSGREGFYEQYF

d_gene: TRBD2
abundance: .
j_gene: TRBJ2-5
v_gene: TRBV11-2
CDR3nt: TGTGCCAGCAGCTTAGGTGGACTAGCGGGAGCGAAAGAGACCCAGTACTTC
CDR3aa: CASSLGGLAGAKETQYF

d_gene: .
abundance: .
j_gene: TRBJ2-5
v_gene: TRBV19
CDR3nt: TGTGCCAGTAGTAGATCCTCTGGGGCAGGGAAAGAGACCCAGTACTTC
CDR3aa: CASSRSSGAGKETQYF

d_gene: .
abundance: .
j_gene: TRBJ1-1
v_gene: TRBV7-8
CDR3nt: TGTGCCAGCAGCCAATTAAACGGACAGAGTGAAGCTTTCTTT
CDR3aa: CASSQLNGQSEAFF

d_gene: TRBD2
abundance: .
j_gene: TRBJ2-5
v_gene: TRBV5-1
CDR3nt: TGCGCCAGCAGTCCTAGCGGGGCCCGCTTGGAGACCCAGTACTTC
CDR3aa: CASSPSGARLETQYF

d_gene: .
abundance: .
j_gene: TRBJ1-2
v_gene: TRBV14
CDR3nt: TGTGCCAGCAGCCAAGAAAGGAGAGGAGGCTACACCTTC
CDR3aa: CASSQERRGGYTF

d_gene: .
abundance: .
j_gene: TRBJ2-7
v_gene: TRBV20-1
CDR3nt: TGCACTGTCCAAGGGGACTACGAGCAGTACTTC
CDR3aa: CTVQGDYEQYF

d_gene: TRBD1
abundance: .
j_gene: TRBJ2-7
v_gene: TRBV18
CDR3nt: TGTGCCAGCTCACGACAGGGTTCCTCCTACGAGCAGTACTTC
CDR3aa: CASSRQGSSYEQYF

d_gene: TRBD2
abundance: once
j_gene: TRBJ2-3
v_gene: TRBV7-2
CDR3nt: TGTGCCAGCAGCCCAGCTCGGGGGGGGTACACAGATACGCAGTATTTT
CDR3aa: CASSPARGGYTDTQYF

d_gene: TRBD2
abundance: .
j_gene: TRBJ2-5
v_gene: TRBV11-3
CDR3nt: TGTGCCAGCAGCCCCTCGCGGGGGGGGGAAACTCAAGAGACCCAGTACTTC
CDR3aa: CASSPSRGGETQETQYF

d_gene: TRBD1
abundance: once
j_gene: TRBJ1-2
v_gene: TRBV19
CDR3nt: TGTGCCAGTAGTCCCCGGGACAGGCCTTATGGCTACACCTTC
CDR3aa: CASSPRDRPYGYTF

d_gene: TRBD1
abundance: .
j_gene: TRBJ2-7
v_gene: TRBV6-6
CDR3nt: TGTGCCAGCAGGGCTGGGACAGGAAGCTCCTACGAGCAGTACTTC
CDR3aa: CASRAGTGSSYEQYF

d_gene: .
abundance: .
j_gene: TRBJ2-1
v_gene: TRBV28
CDR3nt: TGTGCCAGCAGTGGGGCAGGAGGGAGGAATGAGCAGTTCTTC
CDR3aa: CASSGAGGRNEQFF

d_gene: .
abundance: .
j_gene: TRBJ1-1
v_gene: TRBV20-1
CDR3nt: TGCAGTAAAGAGCAGAACACTGAAGCTTTCTTT
CDR3aa: CSKEQNTEAFF

d_gene: TRBD2
abundance: .
j_gene: TRBJ2-7
v_gene: TRBV28
CDR3nt: TGTGCCAGCAGGGCGGGGGGTGGCTCCTACGAGCAGTACTTC
CDR3aa: CASRAGGGSYEQYF

d_gene: TRBD1
abundance: .
j_gene: TRBJ1-6
v_gene: TRBV11-1
CDR3nt: TGTGCCAGCAGCTCGGACAGGACCGATTCACCCCTCCACTTT
CDR3aa: CASSSDRTDSPLHF

d_gene: TRBD1
abundance: .
j_gene: TRBJ1-5
v_gene: TRBV27
CDR3nt: TGTGCCAGCAGCCTCGGGACAGGGGGGTATCAGCCCCAGCATTTT
CDR3aa: CASSLGTGGYQPQHF

d_gene: .
abundance: .
j_gene: TRBJ1-5
v_gene: TRBV19
CDR3nt: TGTGCCAGTAGGGGGCCCCAAGAGAATCAGCCCCAGCATTTT
CDR3aa: CASRGPQENQPQHF

d_gene: .
abundance: few
j_gene: TRBJ1-5
v_gene: TRBV19
CDR3nt: TGTGCCAGTAGACCCTTTTTAGGGGGTAATCAGCCCCAGCATTTT
CDR3aa: CASRPFLGGNQPQHF

d_gene: TRBD1
abundance: .
j_gene: TRBJ1-2
v_gene: TRBV4-3
CDR3nt: TGCGCCAGCCGAGGGACAGGAGGCAACTATGGCTACACCTTC
CDR3aa: CASRGTGGNYGYTF

d_gene: TRBD1
abundance: .
j_gene: TRBJ1-2
v_gene: TRBV28
CDR3nt: TGTGCCAGCACCGACAGGGGGCAGAACTATGGCTACACCTTC
CDR3aa: CASTDRGQNYGYTF

d_gene: .
abundance: once
j_gene: TRBJ1-4
v_gene: TRBV5-1
CDR3nt: TGCGCCAGCAGCCGCTCAGGTTTAACTAATGAAAAACTGTTTTTT
CDR3aa: CASSRSGLTNEKLFF

d_gene: TRBD1
abundance: .
j_gene: TRBJ1-5
v_gene: TRBV5-1
CDR3nt: TGCGCCAGCAGTGCCGGGACAGAAGATCAGCCCCAGCATTTT
CDR3aa: CASSAGTEDQPQHF

d_gene: .
abundance: .
j_gene: TRBJ2-1
v_gene: TRBV9
CDR3nt: TGTGCCAGCAGCCCGCAGATGGGGGGAATCAATGAGCAGTTCTTC
CDR3aa: CASSPQMGGINEQFF

d_gene: TRBD1
abundance: .
j_gene: TRBJ2-2
v_gene: TRBV18
CDR3nt: TGTGCCAGCTCACCTGGGGACAGGGACACCGGGGAGCTGTTTTTT
CDR3aa: CASSPGDRDTGELFF

d_gene: TRBD1
abundance: .
j_gene: TRBJ2-7
v_gene: TRBV15
CDR3nt: TGTGCCACCAGCACCCCGGGGACAGGGCGTCGGGAGCAGTACTTC
CDR3aa: CATSTPGTGRREQYF

d_gene: TRBD1
abundance: .
j_gene: TRBJ2-2
v_gene: TRBV6-4
CDR3nt: TGTGCCAGCAGCCCCGGGACAGGGGCAAACACCGGGGAGCTGTTTTTT
CDR3aa: CASSPGTGANTGELFF

d_gene: .
abundance: .
j_gene: TRBJ1-6
v_gene: TRBV6-6
CDR3nt: TGTGCCAGCAGTCGGCCACAGGGATCTGGGGTTTATAATTCACCCCTCCACTTT
CDR3aa: CASSRPQGSGVYNSPLHF

d_gene: TRBD1
abundance: once
j_gene: TRBJ1-1
v_gene: TRBV28
CDR3nt: TGTGCCAGCAGTTCGACAGGGGACCCGACTGGCACTGAAGCTTTCTTT
CDR3aa: CASSSTGDPTGTEAFF

d_gene: .
abundance: few
j_gene: TRBJ1-5
v_gene: TRBV19
CDR3nt: TGTGCCAGTTCCGCGGGGGGCAATCAGCCCCAGCATTTT
CDR3aa: CASSAGGNQPQHF

d_gene: TRBD1
abundance: .
j_gene: TRBJ1-6
v_gene: TRBV6-5
CDR3nt: TGTGCCAGCAGATCAGACAGGGGAAGGTCACCCCTCCACTTT
CDR3aa: CASRSDRGRSPLHF

d_gene: TRBD2
abundance: .
j_gene: TRBJ2-2
v_gene: TRBV25-1
CDR3nt: TGTGCCAGCAGCGCCCGGACTAGCGGTTTTACCGGGGAGCTGTTTTTT
CDR3aa: CASSARTSGFTGELFF

d_gene: TRBD1
abundance: once
j_gene: TRBJ2-7
v_gene: TRBV23-1
CDR3nt: TGCGCCAGCAGTCAATCGACTGGACAGGGCTCAACCTACGAGCAGTACTTC
CDR3aa: CASSQSTGQGSTYEQYF

d_gene: TRBD1
abundance: .
j_gene: TRBJ2-3
v_gene: TRBV6-5
CDR3nt: TGTGCCAGCAGTAGACAGGGGGTAGATACGCAGTATTTT
CDR3aa: CASSRQGVDTQYF

d_gene: TRBD2
abundance: .
j_gene: TRBJ2-7
v_gene: TRBV6-6
CDR3nt: TGTGCCAGCAGTTCTACCGGGACTAGGGCCTACGAGCAGTACTTC
CDR3aa: CASSSTGTRAYEQYF

d_gene: .
abundance: few
j_gene: TRBJ1-1
v_gene: TRBV30
CDR3nt: TGTGCCTGGTATAGAGGTACTGAAGCTTTCTTT
CDR3aa: CAWYRGTEAFF

d_gene: TRBD1
abundance: .
j_gene: TRBJ1-1
v_gene: TRBV6-2/TRBV6-3
CDR3nt: TGTGCCAGCAGTTACCCCAGAGGAGGAGGGGGCAGGACTGAAGCTTTCTTT
CDR3aa: CASSYPRGGGGRTEAFF

d_gene: TRBD1
abundance: .
j_gene: TRBJ1-5
v_gene: TRBV7-2
CDR3nt: TGTGCCAGCAGCTCCGGACAGGGAGGTCAGCCCCAGCATTTT
CDR3aa: CASSSGQGGQPQHF

d_gene: .
abundance: .
j_gene: TRBJ2-7
v_gene: TRBV19
CDR3nt: TGTGCCAGTAGTATGCATACAGGGGAAGGAGGGACCTACGAGCAGTACTTC
CDR3aa: CASSMHTGEGGTYEQYF

d_gene: .
abundance: .
j_gene: TRBJ2-1
v_gene: TRBV7-2
CDR3nt: TGTGCCAGCAGCTTTGACAGTCTCTCCTTCGGTGGTGAGCAGTTCTTC
CDR3aa: CASSFDSLSFGGEQFF